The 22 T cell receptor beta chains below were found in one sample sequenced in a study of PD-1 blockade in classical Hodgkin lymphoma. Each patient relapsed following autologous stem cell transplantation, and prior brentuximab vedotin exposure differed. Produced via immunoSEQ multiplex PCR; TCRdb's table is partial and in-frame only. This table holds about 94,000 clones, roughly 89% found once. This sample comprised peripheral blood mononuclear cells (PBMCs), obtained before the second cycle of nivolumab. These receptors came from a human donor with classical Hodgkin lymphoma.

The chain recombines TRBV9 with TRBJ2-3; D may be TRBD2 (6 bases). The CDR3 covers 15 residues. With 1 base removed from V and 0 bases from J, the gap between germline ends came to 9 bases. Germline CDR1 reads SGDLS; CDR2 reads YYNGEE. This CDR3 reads CASSVYGGSTDTQYF. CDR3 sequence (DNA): TGTGCCAGCAGCGTATACGGAGGGAGCACAGATACGCAGTATTTT.

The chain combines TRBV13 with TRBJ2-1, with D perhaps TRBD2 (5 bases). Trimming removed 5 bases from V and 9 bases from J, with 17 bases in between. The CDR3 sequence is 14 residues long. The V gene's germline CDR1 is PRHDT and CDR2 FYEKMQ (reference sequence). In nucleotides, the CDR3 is TGTGCCAGCAGCCGGGGAGTGGTAGTCCTTGAGCAGTTCTTC. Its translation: CASSRGVVVLEQFF.

The CDR3 region has the DNA TGTGCCAGCAGCTCGGACCTGCGGGAACTGCAGGAGCAGTTCTTC. As protein: CASSSDLRELQEQFF. This chain uses TRBV5-6 with TRBJ2-1; tentative D call: TRBD2 (6 bases). Trimming removed 3 bases at V and 10 bases at J, with 20 bases between. The CDR3 is made up of 15 amino acids. Germline CDR1 is SGHDT and CDR2 is YYEEEE.

CDR3 protein: CASSVPQSYNEQFF. The CDR3 DNA follows: TGTGCCAGCAGTGTTCCTCAGTCCTACAATGAGCAGTTCTTC. This chain links TRBV28 with TRBJ2-1; D is unclear. With 5 bases removed from V and 1 base from J, the gap between germline ends came to 9 bases. There are 14 residues in the CDR3. Looked up from germline, CDR1 is MDHEN and CDR2 is SYDVKM.

The CDR3 DNA is TGTGCCAGCTCCCGGGTCAAGCCGAACACCGGGGAGCTGTTTTTT. It codes for CASSRVKPNTGELFF. The V call is TRBV18, the J call TRBJ2-2; D is ambiguous. This CDR3 spans 15 amino acids. V was trimmed by 6 bases and J by 0 bases, leaving 11 bases between them. CDR1 is KGHSH and CDR2 is LQKENI in the germline V gene.

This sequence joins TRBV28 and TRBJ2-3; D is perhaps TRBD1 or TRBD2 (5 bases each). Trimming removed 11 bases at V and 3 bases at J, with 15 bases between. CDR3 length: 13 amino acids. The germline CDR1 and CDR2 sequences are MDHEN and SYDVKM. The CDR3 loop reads CAGRGFGTDTQYF. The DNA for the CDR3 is TGTGCCGGACGGGGCTTCGGGACAGATACGCAGTATTTT.

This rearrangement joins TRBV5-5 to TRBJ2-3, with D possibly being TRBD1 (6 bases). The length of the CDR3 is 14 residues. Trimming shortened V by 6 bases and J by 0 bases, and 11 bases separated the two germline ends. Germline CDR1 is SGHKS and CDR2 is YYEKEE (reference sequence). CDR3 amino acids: CASNNRASTDTQYF. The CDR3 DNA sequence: TGTGCCAGCAACAACAGGGCGAGCACAGATACGCAGTATTTT.

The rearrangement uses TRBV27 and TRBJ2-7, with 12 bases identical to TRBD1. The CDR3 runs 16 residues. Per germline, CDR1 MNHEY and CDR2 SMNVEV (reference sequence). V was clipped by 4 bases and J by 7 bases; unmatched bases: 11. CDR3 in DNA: TGTGCCAGCAGTTATCGGGGGACAGGGGGCTTTGGTGAGCAGTACTTC. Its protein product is CASSYRGTGGFGEQYF.

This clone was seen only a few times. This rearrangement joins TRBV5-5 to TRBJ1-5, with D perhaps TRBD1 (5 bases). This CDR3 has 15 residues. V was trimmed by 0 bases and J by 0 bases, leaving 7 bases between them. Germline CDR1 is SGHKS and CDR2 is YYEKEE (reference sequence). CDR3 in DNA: TGTGCCAGCAGCTTGGTGGGGGGTAGCAATCAGCCCCAGCATTTT. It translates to CASSLVGGSNQPQHF.

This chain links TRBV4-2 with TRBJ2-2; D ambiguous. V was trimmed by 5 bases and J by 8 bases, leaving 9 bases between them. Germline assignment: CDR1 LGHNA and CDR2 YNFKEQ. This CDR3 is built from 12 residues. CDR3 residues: CASSVILGELFF. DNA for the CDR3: TGTGCCAGCAGCGTAATATTAGGGGAGCTGTTTTTT.

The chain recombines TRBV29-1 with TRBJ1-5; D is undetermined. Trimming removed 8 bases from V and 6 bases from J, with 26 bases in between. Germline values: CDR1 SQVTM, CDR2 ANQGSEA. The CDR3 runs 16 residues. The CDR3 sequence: CSPLAPIWGTGQPQHF. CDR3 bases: TGCAGCCCTCTTGCCCCCATATGGGGTACGGGTCAGCCCCAGCATTTT.

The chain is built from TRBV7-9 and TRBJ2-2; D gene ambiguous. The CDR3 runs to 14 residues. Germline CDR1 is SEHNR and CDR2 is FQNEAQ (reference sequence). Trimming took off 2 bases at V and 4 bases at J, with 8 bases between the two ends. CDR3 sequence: CASSLIGFTGELFF. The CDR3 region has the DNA TGTGCCAGCAGCTTAATCGGGTTCACCGGGGAGCTGTTTTTT. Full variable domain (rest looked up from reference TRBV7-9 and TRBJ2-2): DTGVSQNPRHKITKRGQNVTFRCDPISEHNRLYWYRQTLGQGPEFLTYFQNEAQLEKSRLLSDRFSAERPKGSFSTLEIQRTEQGDSAMYLCASSLIGFTGELFFGEGSRLTVL.

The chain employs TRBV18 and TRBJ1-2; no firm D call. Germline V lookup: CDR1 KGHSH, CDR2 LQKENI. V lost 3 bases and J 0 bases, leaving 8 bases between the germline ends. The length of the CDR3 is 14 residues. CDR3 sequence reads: CASSPDGTNYGYTF. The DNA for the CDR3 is TGTGCCAGCTCACCGGACGGAACTAACTATGGCTACACCTTC.

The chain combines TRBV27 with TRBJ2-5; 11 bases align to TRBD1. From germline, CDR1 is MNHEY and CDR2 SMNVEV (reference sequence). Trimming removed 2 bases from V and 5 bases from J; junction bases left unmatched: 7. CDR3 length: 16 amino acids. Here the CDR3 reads CASSLKGQGDGETQYF. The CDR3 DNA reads TGTGCCAGCAGTTTAAAGGGACAGGGGGATGGGGAGACCCAGTACTTC.

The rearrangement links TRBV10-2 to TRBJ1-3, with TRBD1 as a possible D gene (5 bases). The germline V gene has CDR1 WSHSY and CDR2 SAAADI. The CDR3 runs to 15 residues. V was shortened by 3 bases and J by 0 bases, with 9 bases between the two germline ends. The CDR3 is CASSDGAFSGNTIYF. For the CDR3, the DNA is TGCGCCAGCAGTGATGGGGCATTCTCTGGAAACACCATATATTTT.

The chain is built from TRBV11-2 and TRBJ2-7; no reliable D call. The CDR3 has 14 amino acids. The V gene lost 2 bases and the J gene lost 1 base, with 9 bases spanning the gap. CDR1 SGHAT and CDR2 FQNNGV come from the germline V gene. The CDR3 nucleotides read TGTGCCAGCAGCTTAAGGGCAGGTTCCTACGAGCAGTACTTC. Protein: CASSLRAGSYEQYF.

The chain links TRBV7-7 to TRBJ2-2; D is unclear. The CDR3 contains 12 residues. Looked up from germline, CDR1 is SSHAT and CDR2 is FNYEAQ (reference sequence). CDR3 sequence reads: CAIQLYAGELFF. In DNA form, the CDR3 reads TGTGCTATCCAGCTTTACGCCGGGGAGCTGTTTTTT.

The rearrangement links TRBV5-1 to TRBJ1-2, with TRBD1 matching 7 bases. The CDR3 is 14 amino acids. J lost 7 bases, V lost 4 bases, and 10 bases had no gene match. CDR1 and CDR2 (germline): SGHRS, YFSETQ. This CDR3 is CASSPGDSTSGYTF. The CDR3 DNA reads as TGCGCCAGCAGCCCTGGGGACAGTACGAGTGGCTACACCTTC.

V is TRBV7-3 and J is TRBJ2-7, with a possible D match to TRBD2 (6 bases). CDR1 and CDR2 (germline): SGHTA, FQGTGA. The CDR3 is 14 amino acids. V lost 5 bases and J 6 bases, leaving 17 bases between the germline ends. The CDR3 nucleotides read TGTGCCAGCAGCCCCGGGACTTCTGGAGGCGAGCAGTACTTC. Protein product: CASSPGTSGGEQYF.

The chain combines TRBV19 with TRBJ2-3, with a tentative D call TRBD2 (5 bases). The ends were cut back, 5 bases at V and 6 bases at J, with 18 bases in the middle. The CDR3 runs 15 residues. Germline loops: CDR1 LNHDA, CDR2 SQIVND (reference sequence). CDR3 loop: CASSGTTGSRDTQYF. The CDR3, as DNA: TGTGCCAGTAGTGGAACGACGGGGAGCAGGGATACGCAGTATTTT.

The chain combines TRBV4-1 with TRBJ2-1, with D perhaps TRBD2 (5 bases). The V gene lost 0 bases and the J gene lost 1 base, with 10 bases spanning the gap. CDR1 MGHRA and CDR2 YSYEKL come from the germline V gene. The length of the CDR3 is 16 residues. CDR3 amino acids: CASSQEELASYNEQFF. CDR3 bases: TGCGCCAGCAGCCAAGAGGAATTAGCGTCCTACAATGAGCAGTTCTTC.

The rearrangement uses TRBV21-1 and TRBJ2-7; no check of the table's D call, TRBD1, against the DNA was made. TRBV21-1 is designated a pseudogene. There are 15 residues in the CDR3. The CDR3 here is CASSSYRGRTYEQYF. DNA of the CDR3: TGTGCCAGCAGCAGTTACAGGGGGCGTACCTACGAGCAGTACTTC.